A single sample gave rise to the 21 T cell receptor beta chains below, sequenced in a study of chemoradiotherapy in HPV16-positive cancers. Assay: immunoSEQ multiplex PCR; the TCRdb copy retains only in-frame clones and omits some. This table holds 9,500 to 11,000 clones, 60% to 85% found once. The sequenced sample was tumor tissue, obtained from a patient who underwent chemoradiotherapy. The receptors come from a human donor with HPV-associated anogenital cancer.

The chain couples TRBV19 to TRBJ2-1; 7 bases line up with TRBD2. V lost 3 bases to trimming and J lost 1 base; unmatched junction nucleotides: 0. This CDR3 comprises 14 residues. Germline assignment: CDR1 LNHDA and CDR2 SQIVND (reference sequence). CDR3 bases: TGTGCCAGTAGTATCGGGGGGTCCTACAATGAGCAGTTCTTC. This sequence encodes CASSIGGSYNEQFF.

Only a few counts were recorded for this clone. This chain links TRBV4-2 with TRBJ2-7; 13 bases line up with TRBD2. The V gene's germline CDR1 is LGHNA and CDR2 YNFKEQ. V shed 0 bases, J shed 2 bases, and the junction held 7 bases outside the gene matches. The CDR3 loop spans 18 amino acids. CDR3: CASSQDLGLAGTPYEQYF. The CDR3 DNA reads as TGTGCCAGCAGCCAAGACCTGGGACTAGCGGGGACCCCCTACGAGCAGTACTTC.

The chain recombines TRBV29-1 with TRBJ1-2, with D possibly TRBD1 on 5 matching bases. This CDR3 is 12 amino acids long. The germline V and J ends were trimmed by 7 bases and 6 bases, with 15 bases remaining between them. Germline CDR1 SQVTM, CDR2 ANQGSEA. The CDR3 here is CSAGEGRDGYTF. The CDR3 DNA is TGCAGCGCCGGAGAGGGGCGGGATGGCTACACCTTC.

The CDR3 DNA reads as TGCGCCAGCAGCTCTAATCAAGAGACCCAGTACTTC. It codes for CASSSNQETQYF. The chain uses TRBV5-1 and TRBJ2-5; unclear D gene. The V and J ends lost 3 bases and 2 bases respectively, with 5 bases between them. This CDR3 spans 12 amino acids. Germline V CDR1 and CDR2: SGHRS, YFSETQ.

This clone was found a few times. This sequence joins TRBV19 and TRBJ2-3; TRBD2 matches 7 bases. The CDR3 is 16 amino acids. The germline gives CDR1 LNHDA, CDR2 SQIVND (reference sequence). After removal of 3 bases from V and 4 bases from J, the junction contained 10 bases not matched to a gene. CDR3 sequence reads: CASSISTGLVPDTQYF. The CDR3 nucleotides read TGTGCCAGTAGTATCTCTACAGGACTAGTTCCAGATACGCAGTATTTT.

The gene calls are TRBV30 and TRBJ1-1, with TRBD1 identical over 7 bases. This CDR3 region has 12 residues. Germline-derived CDR1 and CDR2 are GTSNPN and SVGIG (reference sequence). The J segment lost 6 bases and the V segment lost 4 bases, leaving 5 bases of the junction unmatched. The CDR3, as DNA: TGTGCCTGGATAGGGACAGCCCCTGAAGCTTTCTTT. It encodes CAWIGTAPEAFF.

This clone turned up a few times. Other DNA sequences in this specimen translate into the identical CDR3. The chain couples TRBV30 to TRBJ1-3, with D perhaps TRBD1 (5 bases). This CDR3 has 16 amino acids. V dropped 0 bases and J dropped 1 base, with 13 bases sitting between them. Per the germline V gene, CDR1 is GTSNPN and CDR2 is SVGIG (reference sequence). CDR3 region: CAWSVRGGSSGNTIYF. As DNA, the CDR3 is TGTGCCTGGAGTGTACGTGGGGGTTCTTCTGGAAACACCATATATTTT.

The gene calls are TRBV15 and TRBJ2-5; D is unclear. V dropped 3 bases and J dropped 5 bases, with 13 bases sitting between them. Germline V gives CDR1 LNHNV, CDR2 YYDKDF (reference sequence). The CDR3 is made up of 14 amino acids. The CDR3 here is CATSSEIDGETQYF. Here the CDR3 DNA reads TGTGCCACCAGCAGCGAAATCGACGGGGAGACCCAGTACTTC.

The J gene is TRBJ2-2, the V gene TRBV25-1, with D possibly TRBD1 on 5 matching bases. From germline, CDR1 is MGHDK and CDR2 SYGVNS. This CDR3 is 13 amino acids long. Trimming removed 5 bases from V and 6 bases from J, with 10 bases in between. CDR3 in DNA: TGTGCCAGCAGTCGACAGTTACCCGGGGAGCTGTTTTTT. Its translation is CASSRQLPGELFF.

The genes are TRBV5-5 and TRBJ1-1, with 7 bases that match TRBD1. Germline trimming cut 4 bases from V and 5 bases from J; bases unmatched to any gene: 5. Germline V lookup: CDR1 SGHKS, CDR2 YYEKEE (reference sequence). This CDR3 is 13 amino acids long. CDR3: CASSGDRATEAFF. DNA for the CDR3: TGTGCCAGCAGCGGAGACAGGGCGACTGAAGCTTTCTTT. The full variable domain, completed using reference TRBV5-5 and TRBJ1-1, is DAGVTQSPTHLIKTRGQQVTLRCSPISGHKSVSWYQQVLGQGPQFIFQYYEKEERGRGNFPDRFSARQFPNYSSELNVNALLLGDSALYLCASSGDRATEAFFGQGTRLTVV.

This clone was seen only a few times. V gene TRBV28 combines with J gene TRBJ2-5; 7 nucleotides match TRBD1. The CDR3 runs 16 residues. Germline trimming cut 2 bases from V and 0 bases from J; bases unmatched to any gene: 6. In germline, CDR1 is MDHEN, CDR2 SYDVKM. The CDR3 sequence: CASSLGTALYQETQYF. As DNA, the CDR3 is TGTGCCAGCAGTTTAGGGACAGCCTTGTACCAAGAGACCCAGTACTTC. The full variable domain, its missing parts supplied by reference TRBV28 and TRBJ2-5, is DVKVTQSSRYLVKRTGEKVFLECVQDMDHENMFWYRQDPGLGLRLIYFSYDVKMKEKGDIPEGYSVSREKKERFSLILESASTNQTSMYLCASSLGTALYQETQYFGPGTRLLVL.

This clone occurred a few times. The CDR3 DNA reads TGTGCCAGCAGTTTAGAGCGCAGGGGCGGCTACACCTTC. Amino acids: CASSLERRGGYTF. V gene TRBV27 combines with J gene TRBJ1-2, with D maybe TRBD1 (6 bases). Germline CDR1 and CDR2: MNHEY and SMNVEV (reference sequence). The CDR3 is 13 residues long. V dropped 2 bases and J dropped 8 bases, with 12 bases sitting between them.

The CDR3 nucleotides are TGTGCCAGCAGCGTAGCCCCTGGCGGGAATGAGCAGTTCTTC. Residues: CASSVAPGGNEQFF. V gene TRBV9 combines with J gene TRBJ2-1; D perhaps matches TRBD2 (5 bases). The germline V and J ends were trimmed by 0 bases and 7 bases, with 11 bases remaining between them. The CDR3 is made up of 14 amino acids. CDR1 and CDR2 from the germline V gene are SGDLS and YYNGEE.

The V gene is TRBV6-4, the J gene TRBJ2-2, with D maybe TRBD1 (6 bases). The CDR3 totals 17 residues. V dropped 6 bases and J dropped 3 bases, with 20 bases sitting between them. Germline V CDR1 and CDR2: MRHNA, SNTAGT. The CDR3 DNA is TGTGCCAGCAGCGCCACCCGGACAGAAATATACACCGGGGAGCTGTTTTTT. This codes for CASSATRTEIYTGELFF.

V is TRBV6-5 and J is TRBJ2-7, with D hard to call. This CDR3 has 13 residues. Germline CDR1 and CDR2: MNHEY and SVGAGI. V was cut by 4 bases and J by 2 bases, with 9 bases left in between. CDR3 loop: CASSFTATYEQYF. DNA for the CDR3: TGTGCCAGCAGTTTTACAGCGACCTACGAGCAGTACTTC.

This sequence joins TRBV5-1 and TRBJ1-1; D remains unclear. The CDR3 has 14 amino acids. The germline V and J ends were trimmed by 1 base and 1 base, with 8 bases remaining between them. CDR1 SGHRS and CDR2 YFSETQ come from the germline V gene. The CDR3 DNA sequence: TGCGCCAGCAGCTTGAATGGTAGGAACACTGAAGCTTTCTTT. This sequence encodes CASSLNGRNTEAFF.

The chain couples TRBV19 to TRBJ1-5; D is possibly TRBD1 (6 bases). The CDR3 sequence is 15 residues long. Germline V gene lookup returns CDR1 LNHDA and CDR2 SQIVND (reference sequence). V shed 5 bases and J shed 7 bases, with 18 bases lying between them. The CDR3 nucleotides read TGTGCCAGTAGTGCCAAACAGGGTAAAGGGCAGCCCCAGCATTTT. Translation gives CASSAKQGKGQPQHF.

The chain couples TRBV19 to TRBJ2-3, with D perhaps matching TRBD1 (5 bases). This CDR3 is 14 amino acids long. Trimming removed 5 bases at V and 4 bases at J, with 13 bases between. Germline-derived CDR1 and CDR2 are LNHDA and SQIVND (reference sequence). CDR3 bases: TGTGCCAGTAGTTCCAGCAGGGTGGCAGATACGCAGTATTTT. This encodes CASSSSRVADTQYF.

The chain joins TRBV6-1 to TRBJ1-2; D unresolved. V dropped 0 bases and J dropped 6 bases, with 11 bases sitting between them. The V gene's germline CDR1 is MNHNS and CDR2 SASEGT. CDR3 length equals 14 residues. Written as DNA, the CDR3 is TGTGCCAGCAGTGAAGCGGGAGGCCCTGATGGCTACACCTTC. This codes for CASSEAGGPDGYTF.

This chain joins TRBV28 and TRBJ1-6, with 8 nucleotides matching TRBD1. From germline, CDR1 is MDHEN and CDR2 SYDVKM. The CDR3 runs 15 residues. The trim removed 0 bases at V and 7 bases at J, leaving 2 bases unmatched. The CDR3 nucleotides are TGTGCCAGCAGTTTATGGCACAGGGGGAATTCACCCCTCCACTTT. The encoded protein is CASSLWHRGNSPLHF.

The chain combines TRBV30 with TRBJ1-3, with D uncertain. The V end was cut by 1 base, the J end by 0 bases, with 13 bases between. The CDR3 totals 16 residues. Germline values: CDR1 GTSNPN, CDR2 SVGIG (reference sequence). This CDR3 reads CAWSGLGLDSGNTIYF. CDR3 DNA sequence: TGTGCCTGGAGTGGGCTTGGTCTCGACTCTGGAAACACCATATATTTT.